The present TCR beta chain was sequenced within a study of CD8 T cells in Susac syndrome. The germline V gene has CDR1 SGHTA and CDR2 FQGNSA. V dropped 4 bases and J dropped 3; count of bases not matched to a gene: 9. CDR3 size: 16 residues. Notes on the study in general: The study conceded that its TCR sequencing and HLA analysis involved relatively few individuals. In Susac patients, clonal expansion was not detected in CD4+ cells.

In the case of this clonotype: Antigen specificity is unknown.

About 0.5 to 1 ug RNA was reverse transcribed with random hexamers. From the immunoSEQ multiplex PCR reads, TCRdb called clonotypes with MiXCR, one entry per CDR3 protein. The data show 130,000 to 150,000 distinct CDR3 sequences, about 94% seen once. The patients with Susac syndrome satisfied recently defined diagnostic criteria for either definite or probable disease. TEMRA cells were FACS-enriched, unlike CD8+ and CD4+ T cells, which were negatively isolated. This chain joins TRBV7-2 and TRBJ2-7; 10 positions match TRBD2. This sequence was found in a human donor with Susac syndrome. Input material: CD4+ T cells from PBMCs. In DNA form, the CDR3 reads TGTGCCAGCAGCTCCAGGCCCCTAGCGGGAGTCTACGAGCAGTACTTC. This encodes CASSSRPLAGVYEQYF.